This record covers a single T cell receptor (beta chain). Per the original methods: Amplification with reference gene primers provided the estimates of nucleated cell counts. Generated by immunoSEQ multiplex PCR, the TCRdb table keeps only in-frame clones and is missing some. D and trimming come from the DNA, and the V and J calls and clone size come from that table. This sample yields about 82,000 clones, of which about four fifths are seen a single time; 9.5% to 15% belongs to the top ten. The data were obtained in a study of blood T cell repertoires in COVID-19. As for the study in general: From the United States, Italy and Spain came samples of acute and convalescent COVID-19. T cells, B-cell-depleted T cells, or PBMCs supplied cDNA or gDNA.

This CDR3 has 16 residues. Germline CDR1 and CDR2: MNHEY and SVGEGT. Trimming took 0 bases from V and 4 from J; bases not matched to a gene: 7. This TCR was sampled from a woman in her forties with active or convalescent COVID-19. This sequence joins TRBV6-2 or TRBV6-3 and TRBJ2-3; TRBD1 matches at 7 bases. The specimen sequenced was peripheral blood. The CDR3 region is CASSYSDRVRADTQYF. In nucleotides, the CDR3 is TGTGCCAGCAGTTACTCCGACAGGGTGAGGGCAGATACGCAGTATTTT.